This T cell receptor beta chain originates from a study of control samples from healthy donors and cancer patients. Produced via immunoSEQ multiplex PCR; TCRdb's table is partial and in-frame only. Altogether more than 150,000 clones are present, 85% to 95% being singletons, with the ten largest covering around 2.4%. The CDR3 sequence is 14 residues long. The V gene lost 4 bases and the J gene lost 5 bases, with 15 bases spanning the gap. The germline gives CDR1 SGHRS, CDR2 YFSETQ. Input material: blood. The receptor was isolated from a man aged 45-65 years in good health. This rearrangement joins TRBV5-1 to TRBJ2-5; tentatively, D is TRBD1 (6 bases). The CDR3 region is CASSPWGRLETQYF. The CDR3 DNA is TGCGCCAGCAGCCCCTGGGGGCGATTGGAGACCCAGTACTTC.